The rows below give T cell receptor beta chains drawn from one sample of a study of T-cell reconstitution after alpha-beta-depleted transplantation in children. TCRdb analysed the PCR reads with MiXCR anew, one entry per CDR3 protein. The sample consists of fewer than 700,000 distinct CDR3 sequences, 13% of them appearing once. The material was PBMCs, mostly from graft donor cells, obtained 360 days after TCRalphabeta/CD19-depleted stem cell transplant. These receptors all come from a male patient under 18 who had a stem cell transplant for acute myeloid leukemia, so the T cells may come from the graft donor. CDR3s include the opening cysteine and the closing phenylalanine or tryptophan. D genes are given only for firm matches. Expanded clones get a size class; other rows say once, few or many, or leave the size out.

clone_size j_call v_call d_call cdr3_nt cdr3_aa
NA TRBJ2-1 TRBV10-3 NA TGTGCCATCACCCGCCAGGGCGAAAATGAGCAGTTCTTC CAITRQGENEQFF
NA TRBJ1-4 TRBV29-1 NA TGCAGCGGTATAAGACAGCCTAATGAAAAACTGTTTTTT CSGIRQPNEKLFF
few TRBJ2-7 TRBV6-5 TRBD2 TGTGCCAGCAGTTACTCGATGGGGACTAGCGGGAGTTACGAGCAGTACTTC CASSYSMGTSGSYEQYF
NA TRBJ2-7 TRBV11-2 NA TGTGCCAGCAGCCTCAACACAGGGTTAATTTTGGGAGAGCAGTACTTC CASSLNTGLILGEQYF
NA TRBJ2-7 TRBV7-2 NA TGTGCCAGCAGCTTACGGCTACTGGACTACGAGCAGTACTTC CASSLRLLDYEQYF
few TRBJ2-3 TRBV30 TRBD2 TGTGCCTCGGGGACTAGCGGGGCACAGAATACGCAGTATTTT CASGTSGAQNTQYF
few TRBJ2-3 TRBV5-1 TRBD2 TGCGCCAGCAGCTTGGGACATAGCGGGAGAAACCCAGATACGCAGTATTTT CASSLGHSGRNPDTQYF
NA TRBJ1-2 TRBV29-1 NA TGCAGCGTCGGACAGAATAAGAACTATGGCTACACCTTC CSVGQNKNYGYTF
few TRBJ1-2 TRBV28 NA TGTGCCAGCAGTTCCGCGTATGGCTACACCTTC CASSSAYGYTF
few TRBJ2-7 TRBV27 TRBD1 TGTGCCAGCAGTCCATGGGACAGGGGTAGACACGAGCAGTACTTC CASSPWDRGRHEQYF
NA TRBJ2-5 TRBV9 TRBD2 TGTGCCAGCAGCGTAGGGGGGCGAGCGGGAGTAGAGACCCAGTACTTC CASSVGGRAGVETQYF
few TRBJ2-5 TRBV7-9 TRBD1 TGTGCCAGCAGCTTCGGACAGGGGGCGGGGACCCAGTACTTC CASSFGQGAGTQYF
few TRBJ2-5 TRBV7-9 TRBD1 TGTGCCAGCCCACGCCCCGGGACAGGGGGGATCCAAGAGACCCAGTACTTC CASPRPGTGGIQETQYF
NA TRBJ2-5 TRBV7-2 TRBD1 TGTGCCAGCAGCCGACGACAGGGCCCGTTTGGGGAGACCCAGTACTTC CASSRRQGPFGETQYF
NA TRBJ2-3 TRBV29-1 NA TGCAGCGTCCCTACTGCGACAGATACGCAGTATTTT CSVPTATDTQYF
NA TRBJ1-5 TRBV6-2/TRBV6-3 NA TGTGCCAGCAGTTACTCGCTTGCGCGTAGGGAGCGCCGGTTT CASSYSLARRERRF
many TRBJ2-7 TRBV29-1 NA TGCAGCGTAAGAGGGACACTATCCTACGAGCAGTACTTC CSVRGTLSYEQYF
NA TRBJ2-7 TRBV7-8 NA TGTGCCAGCAGCATGGACGCGTCCTACGAGCAGTACTTC CASSMDASYEQYF
few TRBJ2-1 TRBV20-1 TRBD2 TGCAGTGCTAGAGATGCTAGCGGGCCTAGCTCCTACAATGAGCAGTTCTTC CSARDASGPSSYNEQFF
NA TRBJ1-1 TRBV7-2 NA TGTGCCAGCAGTTGGGGGCCTTTAATGAACACTGAAGCTTTCTTT CASSWGPLMNTEAFF
few TRBJ2-1 TRBV18 TRBD2 TGTGCCAGCTCACCCGATAGCGGGAAAATCAATGAGCAGTTCTTC CASSPDSGKINEQFF
NA TRBJ2-1 TRBV4-2 NA TGTGCCAGCAGCCAAGATGATCGGAGAGATCCCACCTACAATGAGCAGTTCTTC CASSQDDRRDPTYNEQFF
few TRBJ2-3 TRBV5-1 TRBD2 TGCGCCAGCAGCTTGGCCCCTAGCGGGAGGACCTACACAGATACGCAGTATTTT CASSLAPSGRTYTDTQYF
NA TRBJ2-6 TRBV7-9 NA TGTGCCAGCAGCTTGCACTCTGGGGCCAACGTCCTGACTTTC CASSLHSGANVLTF
NA TRBJ1-5 TRBV27 NA TGTGCCAGCAATGGGGGGCTCGGTCAGCCCCAGCATTTT CASNGGLGQPQHF
NA TRBJ2-5 TRBV7-2 NA TGTGCCAGCAGCCCCGGCGGGTCCGCAGAGACCCAGTACTTC CASSPGGSAETQYF
many TRBJ2-7 TRBV7-3 NA TGTGCCAGCAGCTCTTATGACTTGGGGGAGCAGTACTTC CASSSYDLGEQYF
few TRBJ2-2 TRBV2 TRBD2 TGTGCCAGCAGTCAATTTATCGGGACTAGCGGGAAGGGCACCGGGGAGCTGTTTTTT CASSQFIGTSGKGTGELFF
few TRBJ2-7 TRBV29-1 TRBD2 TGCAGCGTCCGCGGGAGGGCCGTCTACGAGCAGTACTTC CSVRGRAVYEQYF
NA TRBJ2-3 TRBV5-1 NA TGCGCCTGTCGCGAAGACTCAACAGATACGCAGTATTTT CACREDSTDTQYF
few TRBJ1-4 TRBV7-6 NA TGTGCCAGCAGCTTGATCCGGAATGAAAAACTGTTTTTT CASSLIRNEKLFF
NA TRBJ2-5 TRBV4-1 NA TGCGCCAGCAGCCCGGAATTCACAGGCCTCCAAGAGACCCAGTACTTC CASSPEFTGLQETQYF
NA TRBJ2-3 TRBV5-1 TRBD2 TGCGCCAGCAGCTTGGGGCCCCTAGCGGGTACTAGCACAGATACGCAGTATTTT CASSLGPLAGTSTDTQYF
NA TRBJ2-5 TRBV7-9 NA TGTGCCAGCAGCTTAGAGGCTGGCAGGCAAGAGACCCAGTACTTC CASSLEAGRQETQYF
NA TRBJ2-1 TRBV7-2 NA TGTGCCAGCAGCGGTTTGGGGGACAATGAGCAGTTCTTC CASSGLGDNEQFF
few TRBJ1-2 TRBV29-1 NA TGCAGCCCCAGCATCAGCAATCTTAACTATGGCTACACCTTC CSPSISNLNYGYTF
few TRBJ2-3 TRBV7-3 NA TGTGCCAGCAGCTTAGTGGGAGGAACCACAGATACGCAGTATTTT CASSLVGGTTDTQYF